This is a list of T cell receptor beta chains from one sample in a study of early T cells in non-severe SARS-CoV-2 infection. Via MiXCR, TCRdb re-called the 5' RACE reads, giving one row per CDR3 protein. The sample has more than 20,000 distinct CDR3 sequences; 3.5% to 4.5% are singletons. The specimen was whole blood. The source of these receptors is an adult who was a healthcare worker with PCR-confirmed SARS-CoV-2 infection or an uninfected control (not recorded which). CDR3s include the opening cysteine and the closing phenylalanine or tryptophan. The D gene is left open where the match is weak. A row's size may be missing; if present it is once, few, many or a size class.

abundance,len,v_gene,d_gene,j_gene,CDR3nt,CDR3aa
many,14,TRBV12-3/TRBV12-4,TRBD2,TRBJ2-3,TGTGCCAGCAGTCTGGCGGGGGTGGATGATACGCAGTATTTT,CASSLAGVDDTQYF
many,14,TRBV20-1,NA,TRBJ2-3,TGCAGTGCTATACGAGCGGGTAGCACAGATACGCAGTATTTT,CSAIRAGSTDTQYF
many,13,TRBV20-1,NA,TRBJ2-1,TGCAGTGCTAGTCAGTGGTCGGCTAATGAGCAGTTCTTC,CSASQWSANEQFF
many,13,TRBV30,TRBD1,TRBJ1-2,TGTGCCTGGAGAGTCGGGACAGGGGGCGCATCCACCTTC,CAWRVGTGGASTF
NA,13,TRBV7-9,NA,TRBJ1-1,TGTGCCAGCAGCATACAGGGCATCCGTGAAGCTTTCTTT,CASSIQGIREAFF
many,12,TRBV5-4,NA,TRBJ2-7,TGTGCCAGCAGCCCAGGACCCCTCGAGCAGTACTTC,CASSPGPLEQYF
many,13,TRBV9,NA,TRBJ2-3,TGTGCCAGCAGCGTAGTGGGGATAGATACGCAGTATTTT,CASSVVGIDTQYF
NA,16,TRBV5-1,NA,TRBJ1-6,TGCGCCAGCAGCTTGGATCCGGGACGGTCCAATTCACCCCTCCACTTT,CASSLDPGRSNSPLHF
medium-sized,15,TRBV20-1,NA,TRBJ1-6,TGCAGTGCTAGAGCCCAGAGCTCCTATAATTCACCCCTCCACTTT,CSARAQSSYNSPLHF
few,16,TRBV6-1,NA,TRBJ2-4,TGTGCCAGCAGTGTCAGACAGGACCCAGCCAAAAACATTCAGTACTTC,CASSVRQDPAKNIQYF
many,15,TRBV5-1,NA,TRBJ2-3,TGCGCCAGCAGCTTGGCACGGCTGAGCACAGATACGCAGTATTTT,CASSLARLSTDTQYF